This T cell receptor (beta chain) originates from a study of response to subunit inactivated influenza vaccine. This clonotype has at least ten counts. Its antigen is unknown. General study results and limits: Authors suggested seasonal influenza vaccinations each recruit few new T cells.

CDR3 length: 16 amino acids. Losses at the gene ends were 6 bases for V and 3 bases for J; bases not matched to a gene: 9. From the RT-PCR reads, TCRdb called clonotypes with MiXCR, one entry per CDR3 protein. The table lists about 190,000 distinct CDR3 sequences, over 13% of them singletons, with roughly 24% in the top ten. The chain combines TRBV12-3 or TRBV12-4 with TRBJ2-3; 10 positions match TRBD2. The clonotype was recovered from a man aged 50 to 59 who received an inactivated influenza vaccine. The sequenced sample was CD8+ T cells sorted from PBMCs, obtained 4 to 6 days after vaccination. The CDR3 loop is CASRRIAGGETDTQYF. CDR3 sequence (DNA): TGTGCCAGCAGGCGTATAGCGGGAGGCGAGACAGATACGCAGTATTTT.